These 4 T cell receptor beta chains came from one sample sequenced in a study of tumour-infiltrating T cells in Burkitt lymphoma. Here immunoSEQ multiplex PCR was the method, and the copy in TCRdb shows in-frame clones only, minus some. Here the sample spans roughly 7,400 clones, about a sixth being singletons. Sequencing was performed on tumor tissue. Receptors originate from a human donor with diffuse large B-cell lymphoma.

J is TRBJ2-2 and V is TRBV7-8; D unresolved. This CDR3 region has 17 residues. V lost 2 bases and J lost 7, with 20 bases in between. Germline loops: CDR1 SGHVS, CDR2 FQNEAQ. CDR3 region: CASSLSVSSASSGELFF. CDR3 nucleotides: TGTGCCAGCAGCTTATCTGTATCGTCAGCATCCAGCGGGGAGCTGTTTTTT.

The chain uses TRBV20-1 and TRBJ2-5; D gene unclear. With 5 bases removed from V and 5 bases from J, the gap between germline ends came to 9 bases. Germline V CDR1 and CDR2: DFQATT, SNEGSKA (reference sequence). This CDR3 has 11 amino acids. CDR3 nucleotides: TGCAGTGCTCCCCCAGTCGAGACCCAGTACTTC. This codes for CSAPPVETQYF.

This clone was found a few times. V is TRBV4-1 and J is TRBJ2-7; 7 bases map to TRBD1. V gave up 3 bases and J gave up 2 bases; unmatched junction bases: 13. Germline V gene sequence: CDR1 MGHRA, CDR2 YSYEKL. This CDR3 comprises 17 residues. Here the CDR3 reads CASSHPRTGVGPYEQYF. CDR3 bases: TGCGCCAGCAGCCACCCAAGAACAGGGGTCGGTCCCTACGAGCAGTACTTC.

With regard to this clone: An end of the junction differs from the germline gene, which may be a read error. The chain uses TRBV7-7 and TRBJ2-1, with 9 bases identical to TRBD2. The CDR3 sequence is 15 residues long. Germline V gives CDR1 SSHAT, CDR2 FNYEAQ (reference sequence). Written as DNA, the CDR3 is TGTGCTAGCAGCCCGGGGCTAGCGGGACACAATGAGCAGTTCTTC. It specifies CASSPGLAGHNEQFF.